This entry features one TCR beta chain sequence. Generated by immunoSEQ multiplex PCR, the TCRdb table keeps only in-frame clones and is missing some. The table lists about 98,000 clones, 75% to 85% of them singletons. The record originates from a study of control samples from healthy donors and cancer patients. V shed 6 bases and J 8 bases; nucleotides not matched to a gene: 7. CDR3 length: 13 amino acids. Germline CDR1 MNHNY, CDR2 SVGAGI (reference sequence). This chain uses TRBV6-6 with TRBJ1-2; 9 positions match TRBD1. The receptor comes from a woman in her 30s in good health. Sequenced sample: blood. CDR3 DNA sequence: TGTGCCAGCAGCTCCGGGACAGGGAACGGCTACACCTTC. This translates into CASSSGTGNGYTF.